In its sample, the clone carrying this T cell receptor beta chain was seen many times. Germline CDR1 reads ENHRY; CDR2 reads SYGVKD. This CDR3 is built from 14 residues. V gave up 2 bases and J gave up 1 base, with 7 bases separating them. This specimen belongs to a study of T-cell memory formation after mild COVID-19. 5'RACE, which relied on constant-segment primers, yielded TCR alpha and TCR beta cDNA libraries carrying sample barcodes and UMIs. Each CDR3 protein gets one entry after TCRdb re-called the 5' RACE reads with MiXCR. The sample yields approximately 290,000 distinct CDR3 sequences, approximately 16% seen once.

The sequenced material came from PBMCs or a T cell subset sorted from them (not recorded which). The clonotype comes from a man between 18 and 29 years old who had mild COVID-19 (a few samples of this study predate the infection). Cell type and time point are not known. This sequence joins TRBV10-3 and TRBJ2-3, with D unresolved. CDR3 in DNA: TGTGCCATCAGTGAGAACCTGGGCACAGATACGCAGTATTTT. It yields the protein CAISENLGTDTQYF.